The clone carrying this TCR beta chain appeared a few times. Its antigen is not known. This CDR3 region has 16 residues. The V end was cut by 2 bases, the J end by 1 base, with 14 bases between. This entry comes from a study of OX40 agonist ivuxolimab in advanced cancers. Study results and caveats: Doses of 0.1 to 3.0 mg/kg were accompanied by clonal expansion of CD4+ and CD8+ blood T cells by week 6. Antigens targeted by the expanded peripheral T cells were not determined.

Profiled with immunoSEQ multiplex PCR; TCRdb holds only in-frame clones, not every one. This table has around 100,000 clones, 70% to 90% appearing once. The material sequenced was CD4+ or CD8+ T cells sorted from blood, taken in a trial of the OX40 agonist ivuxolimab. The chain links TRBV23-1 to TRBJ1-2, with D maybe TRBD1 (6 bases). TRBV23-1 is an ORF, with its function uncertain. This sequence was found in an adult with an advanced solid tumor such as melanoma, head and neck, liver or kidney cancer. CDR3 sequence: CASSQVGGLFNYGYTF. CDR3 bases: TGCGCCAGCAGTCAAGTGGGGGGGCTCTTTAACTATGGCTACACCTTC.